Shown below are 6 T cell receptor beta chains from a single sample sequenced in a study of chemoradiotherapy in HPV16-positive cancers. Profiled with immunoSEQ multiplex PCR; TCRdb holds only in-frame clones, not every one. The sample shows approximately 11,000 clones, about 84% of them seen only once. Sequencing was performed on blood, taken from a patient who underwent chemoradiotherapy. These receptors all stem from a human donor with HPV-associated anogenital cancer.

CDR3 loop: CASSLVRSGEQYF. In nucleotides, the CDR3 is TGTGCCAGCAGCTTAGTACGGTCCGGCGAGCAGTACTTC. The V gene is TRBV7-2, the J gene TRBJ2-7; D is uncertain. Germline V lookup: CDR1 SGHTA, CDR2 FQGNSA. Trimming shortened V by 1 base and J by 6 bases, and 10 bases separated the two germline ends. The CDR3 extends over 13 amino acids.

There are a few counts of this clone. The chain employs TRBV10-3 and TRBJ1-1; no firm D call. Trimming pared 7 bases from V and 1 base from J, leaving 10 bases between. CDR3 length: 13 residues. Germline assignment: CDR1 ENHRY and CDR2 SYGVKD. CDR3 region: CAIMPSSNTEAFF. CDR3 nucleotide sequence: TGTGCCATCATGCCGAGTTCGAACACTGAAGCTTTCTTT.

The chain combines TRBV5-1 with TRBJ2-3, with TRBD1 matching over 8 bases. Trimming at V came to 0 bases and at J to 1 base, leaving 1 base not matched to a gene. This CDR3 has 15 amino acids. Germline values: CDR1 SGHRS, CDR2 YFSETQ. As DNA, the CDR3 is TGCGCCAGCAGCTTGGAGGACAGGGGCACAGATACGCAGTATTTT. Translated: CASSLEDRGTDTQYF. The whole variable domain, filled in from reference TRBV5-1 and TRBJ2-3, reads KAGVTQTPRYLIKTRGQQVTLSCSPISGHRSVSWYQQTPGQGLQFLFEYFSETQRNKGNFPGRFSGRQFSNSRSEMNVSTLELGDSALYLCASSLEDRGTDTQYFGPGTRLTVL.

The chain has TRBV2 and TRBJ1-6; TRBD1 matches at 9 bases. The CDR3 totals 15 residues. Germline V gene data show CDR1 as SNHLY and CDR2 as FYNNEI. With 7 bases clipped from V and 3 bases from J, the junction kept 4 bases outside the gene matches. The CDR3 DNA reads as TGTGCCAGCACGGGGACAGGGAACTATAATTCACCCCTCCACTTT. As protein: CASTGTGNYNSPLHF.

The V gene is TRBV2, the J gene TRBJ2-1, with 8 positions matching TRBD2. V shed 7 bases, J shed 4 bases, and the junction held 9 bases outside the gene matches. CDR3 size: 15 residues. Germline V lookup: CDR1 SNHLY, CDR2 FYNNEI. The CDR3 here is CASTMGASGYNEQFF. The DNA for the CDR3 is TGTGCCAGCACCATGGGGGCTAGCGGGTACAATGAGCAGTTCTTC.

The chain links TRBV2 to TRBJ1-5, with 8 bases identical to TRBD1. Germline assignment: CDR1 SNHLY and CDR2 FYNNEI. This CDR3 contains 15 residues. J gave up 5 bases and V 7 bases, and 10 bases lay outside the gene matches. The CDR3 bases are TGTGCCAGCATTTTAGGACAGGGTCGAGATCAGCCCCAGCATTTT. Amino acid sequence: CASILGQGRDQPQHF.